These 18 T cell receptor beta chains originate from one sample sequenced in a study of CD8 T cells in Susac syndrome. A quantity of roughly 0.5 to 1 ug RNA underwent reverse transcription using random hexamers. TCRdb analysed the immunoSEQ multiplex PCR reads with MiXCR anew, one entry per CDR3 protein. Among about 150,000 distinct CDR3 sequences, just under 97% were seen once, and the ten largest hold 0.14% to 0.15%. The sample consisted of CD8+ T cells from PBMCs. Every receptor here comes from a human donor with multiple sclerosis.

The V and J genes are TRBV6-5 and TRBJ1-2; maybe TRBD1 (5 bases). The CDR3 loop spans 14 amino acids. From germline, CDR1 is MNHEY and CDR2 SVGAGI. V was pared by 5 bases and J by 7 bases, with 17 bases between. The CDR3 loop is CASSLRDGRSGYTF. CDR3 DNA sequence: TGTGCCAGCAGTCTCAGGGATGGGCGGAGTGGCTACACCTTC.

The chain links TRBV3-1 to TRBJ1-4; TRBD1 might be the D (5 bases). The V end was cut by 0 bases, the J end by 5 bases, with 7 bases between. CDR3 size: 14 residues. Germline values: CDR1 LGHDT, CDR2 YNNKEL (reference sequence). CDR3: CASSQDRANEKLFF. The CDR3 region has the DNA TGTGCCAGCAGCCAAGACAGGGCAAATGAAAAACTGTTTTTT.

The gene calls are TRBV5-1 and TRBJ1-2; 8 positions match TRBD1. J lost 6 bases, V lost 1 base, and 8 bases had no gene match. Germline values: CDR1 SGHRS, CDR2 YFSETQ. This CDR3 contains 15 residues. The CDR3, as DNA: TGCGCCAGCAGCTTGAGCAAGGACAGGGCTAATGGCTACACCTTC. It encodes CASSLSKDRANGYTF.

V gene TRBV11-2 combines with J gene TRBJ1-1; 8 bases map to TRBD1. Germline assignment: CDR1 SGHAT and CDR2 FQNNGV. J lost 6 bases, V lost 4 bases, and 7 bases had no gene match. The CDR3 spans 14 residues. CDR3 region: CASSSPRGRAEAFF. CDR3 sequence (DNA): TGTGCCAGCAGCTCCCCCAGGGGGCGGGCTGAAGCTTTCTTT.

This chain connects TRBV29-1 to TRBJ1-1; 7 bases agree with TRBD1. The CDR3 length is 12 residues. Germline CDR1 and CDR2: SQVTM and ANQGSEA. After removal of 5 bases from V and 5 bases from J, the junction contained 5 bases not matched to a gene. CDR3 in DNA: TGCAGCGTTAGACAGGGAAAGACTGAAGCTTTCTTT. This translates into CSVRQGKTEAFF. Full variable domain (rest looked up from reference TRBV29-1 and TRBJ1-1): SAVISQKPSRDICQRGTSLTIQCQVDSQVTMMFWYRQQPGQSLTLIATANQGSEATYESGFVIDKFPISRPNLTFSTLTVSNMSPEDSSIYLCSVRQGKTEAFFGQGTRLTVV.

The gene calls are TRBV29-1 and TRBJ2-5, with a possible D match to TRBD1 (6 bases). V gave up 2 bases and J gave up 8 bases, with 18 bases separating them. CDR1 SQVTM and CDR2 ANQGSEA come from the germline V gene. CDR3 size: 14 residues. For the CDR3, the DNA is TGCAGCGTTGAAATATGGGGGCCGCCCGAAACCCAGTACTTC. This encodes CSVEIWGPPETQYF.

The chain has TRBV18 and TRBJ2-7, with D maybe TRBD1 (6 bases). Germline V CDR1 and CDR2: KGHSH, LQKENI. The CDR3 is 13 amino acids. V lost 6 bases and J lost 2, with 11 bases in between. The CDR3 loop is CASSPGETYEQYF. In nucleotides, the CDR3 is TGTGCCAGCTCTCCAGGGGAGACCTACGAGCAGTACTTC.

This CDR3 reads CASSEGLRQENTEAFF. Here the CDR3 DNA reads TGTGCCAGCAGCGAGGGCCTTCGACAGGAGAACACTGAAGCTTTCTTT. The rearrangement uses TRBV9 and TRBJ1-1; D is perhaps TRBD1 (6 bases). Trimming stripped 3 bases from V and 1 base from J, with 16 bases between. The CDR3 runs 16 residues. Germline loops: CDR1 SGDLS, CDR2 YYNGEE. Variable domain in full (rest from reference TRBV9 and TRBJ1-1): DSGVTQTPKHLITATGQRVTLRCSPRSGDLSVYWYQQSLDQGLQFLIQYYNGEERAKGNILERFSAQQFPDLHSELNLSSLELGDSALYFCASSEGLRQENTEAFFGQGTRLTVV.

A single count supports this clonotype. The chain is built from TRBV9 and TRBJ1-2; D remains unclear. The CDR3 is made up of 12 amino acids. Deletions cut 3 bases from V and 2 bases from J, with 5 bases between. The V gene's germline CDR1 is SGDLS and CDR2 YYNGEE. The CDR3 DNA reads TGTGCCAGCAGCGCTGGAAACTATGGCTACACCTTC. This gives the protein CASSAGNYGYTF.

The chain combines TRBV3-1 with TRBJ2-3; D gene uncertain. The CDR3 has 16 residues. Germline CDR1 is LGHDT and CDR2 is YNNKEL (reference sequence). The V and J ends lost 5 bases and 9 bases respectively, with 24 bases between them. CDR3 loop: CASSEYQEPQIETQYF. The CDR3 DNA is TGTGCCAGCAGCGAATATCAGGAACCACAGATCGAAACGCAGTATTTT.

The rearrangement links TRBV2 to TRBJ2-1; maybe TRBD1 (6 bases). Germline V gene sequence: CDR1 SNHLY, CDR2 FYNNEI. The V and J ends lost 6 bases and 0 bases respectively, with 6 bases between them. The CDR3 runs 13 residues. CDR3 nucleotides: TGTGCCAGCAGGGACAGCTCCTACAATGAGCAGTTCTTC. Its protein product is CASRDSSYNEQFF.

The chain carries TRBV12-3 or TRBV12-4 and TRBJ1-1, with TRBD1 matching over 7 bases. The CDR3 runs 14 residues. V shed 5 bases, J shed 0 bases, and the junction held 3 bases outside the gene matches. In DNA form, the CDR3 reads TGTGCCAGCAGTACCGGGACAGTGAACACTGAAGCTTTCTTT. Translating gives CASSTGTVNTEAFF.

CDR3 in amino acids: CASTWSGGGGEQYF. The CDR3 DNA reads TGTGCCAGCACCTGGTCCGGCGGGGGCGGCGAGCAGTACTTC. The J gene is TRBJ2-7, the V gene TRBV27, with D perhaps matching TRBD2 (7 bases). Germline V gene sequence: CDR1 MNHEY, CDR2 SMNVEV (reference sequence). The CDR3 has 14 residues. V was clipped by 7 bases and J by 6 bases, with 19 bases between them.

The sample holds a few counts of this clonotype. V usage is TRBV5-5 and J usage is TRBJ2-7; possibly TRBD2 for D (6 bases). The CDR3 is 13 amino acids. The germline V and J ends were trimmed by 4 bases and 2 bases, with 10 bases remaining between them. Germline CDR1 SGHKS, CDR2 YYEKEE (reference sequence). The chain's CDR3 is CASSPSGAYEQYF. For the CDR3, the DNA is TGTGCCAGCAGCCCGTCGGGGGCCTACGAGCAGTACTTC. The full variable domain, in which reference TRBV5-5 and TRBJ2-7 provide the parts outside the CDR3, is DAGVTQSPTHLIKTRGQQVTLRCSPISGHKSVSWYQQVLGQGPQFIFQYYEKEERGRGNFPDRFSARQFPNYSSELNVNALLLGDSALYLCASSPSGAYEQYFGPGTRLTVT.

The rearrangement joins TRBV24-1 to TRBJ2-7, with D tentatively TRBD1 (6 bases). V lost 2 bases and J lost 5, with 12 bases in between. The CDR3 runs 14 residues. Germline V gene lookup returns CDR1 KGHDR and CDR2 SFDVKD. The CDR3 region has the DNA TGTGCCACCAGTGATTCGCAGGGGACGAACGAGCAGTACTTC. Translated, it gives CATSDSQGTNEQYF.

The V gene is TRBV30, the J gene TRBJ1-4, with 8 bases matching TRBD1. CDR1 is GTSNPN, CDR2 SVGIG, per germline (reference sequence). With 3 bases clipped from V and 7 bases from J, the junction kept 10 bases outside the gene matches. This CDR3 contains 15 residues. The CDR3 loop is CAWSLAGTGVEKLFF. CDR3 nucleotide sequence: TGTGCCTGGAGCCTCGCCGGGACAGGAGTTGAAAAACTGTTTTTT.

The gene calls are TRBV27 and TRBJ1-5; D gene ambiguous. Germline values: CDR1 MNHEY, CDR2 SMNVEV (reference sequence). The ends were cut back, 6 bases at V and 7 bases at J, with 13 bases in the middle. CDR3 size: 13 residues. CDR3 loop: CASSREGGQPQHF. CDR3 sequence (DNA): TGTGCCAGCAGCCGCGAGGGTGGGCAGCCCCAGCATTTT.

CDR3 residues: CSVEETEPEAFF. The DNA for the CDR3 is TGCAGCGTTGAAGAAACGGAGCCTGAAGCTTTCTTT. The chain couples TRBV29-1 to TRBJ1-1; no clear D. This CDR3 is built from 12 residues. Germline V gene lookup returns CDR1 SQVTM and CDR2 ANQGSEA. Trimming cost V 0 bases and J 6 bases, with 8 bases left between them.